This record covers a single TCR beta chain. No antigen is known for it. This sample is drawn from a study of human CD8 memory T cell subsets. Study outcomes and limitations: The study sequenced T cell receptor beta chains only. The Chao1 estimates suggested that precursor exhausted T cells were less diverse than stem-like memory T cells. Stem-like memory and precursor exhausted T cell repertoires barely overlapped.

Libraries of TCR beta chains were produced by 5' RACE (UMI-labeled). After re-calling the 5' RACE reads, TCRdb lists one entry per CDR3 protein, DNA absent. Its table records just under 7,500 distinct CDR3 sequences. The RNA's source was duplicate vials of approximately 150,000 sorted CD8+ T cells per subset. The CDR3 contains 15 residues. The germline V gene has CDR1 DFQATT and CDR2 SNEGSKA (reference sequence). This sequence joins TRBV20-1 and TRBJ2-7; the TCRdb call, TRBD1, lacks DNA for checking. The receptor was isolated from a human donor in good health. The sample comprised CD8+ T cells from PBMCs. This chain's CDR3 is CSARDPDRVGYEQYF.